The sequence of this TCR beta chain was determined in a study of PD-1 blockade in classical Hodgkin lymphoma. Every patient experienced relapse after autologous stem cell transplantation, and brentuximab vedotin exposure varied. In its sample, this clone was seen a few times. TCRdb keeps only in-frame clones here, not all; method: immunoSEQ multiplex PCR. The sample contains approximately 89,000 clones, roughly 84% of which appear only once. V lost 0 bases and J lost 0, with 10 bases in between. Per germline, CDR1 SGDLS and CDR2 YYNGEE. The CDR3 consists of 16 residues. This chain connects TRBV9 to TRBJ1-3, with a possible D match to TRBD1 (5 bases). The clonotype comes from a human donor with classical Hodgkin lymphoma. The sample consisted of peripheral blood mononuclear cells (PBMCs), taken at baseline. CDR3 sequence reads: CASSVDRPGSGNTIYF. The CDR3 region has the DNA TGTGCCAGCAGCGTAGACAGGCCCGGCTCTGGAAACACCATATATTTT.